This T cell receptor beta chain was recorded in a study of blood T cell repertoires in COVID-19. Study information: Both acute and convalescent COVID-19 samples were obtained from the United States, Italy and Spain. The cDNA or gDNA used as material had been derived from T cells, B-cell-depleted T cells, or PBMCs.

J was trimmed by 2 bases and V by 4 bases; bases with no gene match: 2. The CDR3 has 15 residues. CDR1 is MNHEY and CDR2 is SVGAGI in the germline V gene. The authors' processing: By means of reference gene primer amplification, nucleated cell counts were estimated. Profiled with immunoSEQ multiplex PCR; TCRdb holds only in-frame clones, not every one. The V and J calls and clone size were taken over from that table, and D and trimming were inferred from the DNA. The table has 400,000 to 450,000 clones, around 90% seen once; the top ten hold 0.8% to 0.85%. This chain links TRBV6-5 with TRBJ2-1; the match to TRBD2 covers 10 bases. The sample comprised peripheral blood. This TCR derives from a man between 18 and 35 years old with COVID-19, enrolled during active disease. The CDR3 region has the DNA TGTGCCAGCAGTTCCGGGACTAGCGCCTACAATGAGCAGTTCTTC. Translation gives CASSSGTSAYNEQFF.